This TCR beta chain was captured in a study of blood T cells in healthy people across ages (dated by TCRdb to the mid-2010s). Background on the whole study: In model experiments, template switching captured roughly one uniquely barcoded TCR beta cDNA molecule for every two T cells. Using the same blood draw, the study looked at two additional independent replicas of 1 million unique cDNA reads for two donors, one aged 18 to 30 and the other aged 80 or older. The study measured age-related changes in TCR beta repertoire diversity using deep sequencing normalized with unique cDNA molecular identifiers. The donors were split into four age groups: young (average around 15 years), middle-aged (39), aged (around 67) and long-lived (roughly 88). To avoid experimental bias, donors of different ages were randomly spread across the sequencing lanes.

Donors were 40 or so systemically healthy Caucasian individuals from Russia aged roughly 6 to 90 years. Each donor gave approximately 10 milliliters of peripheral blood, collected into EDTA-treated Vacutainer tubes. PBMCs were isolated by Ficoll-Paque density-gradient centrifugation, with at least 6 million obtained per sample. Total RNA was extracted from PBMCs with Trizol reagent, with at least 5 micrograms obtained per sample. The percentages of naive CD45RAhigh/CD27high T cells were determined by flow cytometry on a PBMC aliquot from every donor. CDR1 and CDR2, looked up from the germline V gene, are ENHRY and SYGVKD. V lost 6 bases and J lost 5 bases, and the count of bases not matched to a germline gene is 2. The CDR3, cysteine through phenylalanine, is 14 amino acids long. The sequence is cut down to CDR3 DNA, 42 bases in frame from base 1. This clonotype was detected many times. Its antigen specificity is not known. No base quality values were provided; no much bigger clone lies one nucleotide off.

What the work shows at the level of the full study, not this receptor alone: Because the CMV infection status of the donors was unknown, age-related changes in expanded clonotypes may potentially have been confounded. Compared with the aged group, more naive CD4+ T cells, fewer expanded clones and increased TCR diversity were shown by the long-lived group, suggesting age selection. The percentage of naive T cells measured by flow cytometry correlated strongly with observed TCR beta diversity. Bulk unsorted PBMC profiling prevented conclusive comparison of naive and antigen-experienced compartments. Observed TCR beta diversity per million T cells fell roughly linearly with age, and a significant reduction was already apparent by age roughly 40. Estimates of total diversity based on one million sequenced T cells were considered lower bounds and underestimates.

Libraries were built with 5' RACE. The listed sequencing device is Illumina HiSeq 2500. A second roughly 7 to 11 cycle PCR used a sample-barcoded 5' primer and a J-beta primer mix. A unique molecular identifier was introduced onto each TCR beta cDNA molecule by a template-switch 5' adaptor carrying 12 random nucleotides. At least 2.5 million CDR3-containing paired-end reads were obtained from each sample. First-strand cDNA synthesis was performed from all RNA using the Mint cDNA synthesis kit, with priming by a TRBC-specific oligonucleotide. All cDNA was treated with uracil-DNA glycosylase and then went through a first 18-cycle PCR with the universal primers M1SS and BC2_uni_R. In the authors' own workflow: For normalization, 1 million high-quality reads were randomly selected from each sample, with every read carrying a distinct molecular identifier. Reads sharing molecular identifiers were discarded rather than binned into consensus sequences. CDR3 identification, clonotype clustering and error correction used MiTCR with a Q25 quality threshold and the strictest error-elimination algorithm. A nonparametric unseen species model using Euler transformation provided a lower-bound estimate of total TCR beta diversity. The public sequencing data were trimmed at Q25 with fastp and processed into clonotypes with MiXCR by TCRdb, which kept only in-frame beta chains. CDR3 protein duplicates are merged, each entry listing the most common genes and DNA. The V and J calls follow TCRdb's processing rather than the paper's. The table for this sample lists around 1.7 million distinct CDR3 sequences; approximately 30% of them were counted only once. The top ten clones comprise 7.7% of the sample.

The sequence came from a woman between 25 and 40 years old in good health. Sequenced material: blood. Recombination linked TRBV10-3 to TRBJ2-1, with 12 bases matching TRBD2. The CDR3 reads CAISRTSGNNEQFF. The DNA reads TGTGCCATCAGCCGGACTAGCGGGAACAATGAGCAGTTCTTC.